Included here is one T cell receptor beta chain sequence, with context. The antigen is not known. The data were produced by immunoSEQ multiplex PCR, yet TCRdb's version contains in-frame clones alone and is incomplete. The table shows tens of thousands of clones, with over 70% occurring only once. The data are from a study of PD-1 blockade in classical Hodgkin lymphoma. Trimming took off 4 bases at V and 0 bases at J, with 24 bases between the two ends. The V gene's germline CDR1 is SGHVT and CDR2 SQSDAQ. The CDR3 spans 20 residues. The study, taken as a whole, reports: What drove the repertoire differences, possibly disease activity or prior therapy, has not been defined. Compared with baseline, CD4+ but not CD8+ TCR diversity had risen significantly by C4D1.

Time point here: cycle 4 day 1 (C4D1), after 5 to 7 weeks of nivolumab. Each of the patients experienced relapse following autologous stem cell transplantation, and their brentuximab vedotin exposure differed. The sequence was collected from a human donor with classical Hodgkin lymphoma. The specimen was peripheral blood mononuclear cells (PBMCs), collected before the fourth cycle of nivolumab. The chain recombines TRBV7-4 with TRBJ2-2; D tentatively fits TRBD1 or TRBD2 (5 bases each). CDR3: CASSSTVRDAQTSNTGELFF. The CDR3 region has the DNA TGTGCCAGCAGCTCGACCGTTCGGGACGCCCAAACTTCGAACACCGGGGAGCTGTTTTTT.